This passage covers 28 T cell receptor beta chains from one sample sequenced in a study of shared clonotypes between healthy human individuals. Some clones are missing from TCRdb's copy, which holds only in-frame ones; the method was immunoSEQ multiplex PCR. Seen here are 2 million to 3 million clones, approximately 93% observed once, and the top ten hold about 0.34%. The sequenced material came from naive CD4+ T cells from PBMCs. The sample's subset: CD45RA+ positively selected. Source of these receptors: a man younger than 35 in good health. Some clones in this sample may be carry-over from other donors' samples.

This sequence joins TRBV28 and TRBJ1-3; 7 positions match TRBD1. This CDR3 region has 17 residues. The V and J ends lost 6 bases and 4 bases, in that order; junction bases with no gene match: 15. Looked up from germline, CDR1 is MDHEN and CDR2 is SYDVKM. The CDR3 DNA is TGTGCCAGCAGCTACAGGGGAGACAGGGTAGCAGGAAACACCATATATTTT. Its protein product is CASSYRGDRVAGNTIYF.

This chain joins TRBV2 and TRBJ2-3; 8 bases are shared with TRBD1. Germline CDR1 and CDR2: SNHLY and FYNNEI. The junction had 4 bases not matched to a gene; V was cut back by 1 base and J by 4 bases. The CDR3 runs to 15 residues. CDR3 protein: CASSEGQGAADTQYF. CDR3 nucleotide sequence: TGTGCCAGCAGTGAAGGTCAGGGGGCGGCAGATACGCAGTATTTT.

The V call is TRBV5-4, the J call TRBJ2-7; 12 bases agree with TRBD2. With V trimmed by 4 bases and J by 1 base, 6 bases remained unmatched. The length of the CDR3 is 16 residues. Per germline, CDR1 SGHNT and CDR2 YYREEE (reference sequence). CDR3 region: CASSTTGTSGSYEQYF. The CDR3 DNA is TGTGCCAGCAGCACGACCGGGACTAGCGGGTCCTACGAGCAGTACTTC. Looking up the rest from reference TRBV5-4 and TRBJ2-7 gives the full variable domain: ETGVTQSPTHLIKTRGQQVTLRCSSQSGHNTVSWYQQALGQGPQFIFQYYREEENGRGNFPPRFSGLQFPNYSSELNVNALELDDSALYLCASSTTGTSGSYEQYFGPGTRLTVT.

The gene calls are TRBV13 and TRBJ2-5; no reliable D call. The CDR3 runs to 12 residues. V dropped 0 bases and J dropped 4 bases, with 3 bases sitting between them. Germline CDR1 PRHDT, CDR2 FYEKMQ (reference sequence). This chain's CDR3 is CASSLGRETQYF. The CDR3 coding sequence is TGTGCCAGCAGCTTAGGCCGAGAGACCCAGTACTTC.

V gene TRBV29-1 combines with J gene TRBJ2-3; maybe TRBD1 (6 bases). Trimming cost V 5 bases and J 1 base, with 7 bases left between them. The CDR3 has 12 residues. Germline loops: CDR1 SQVTM, CDR2 ANQGSEA. CDR3 nucleotide sequence: TGCAGCGTTAACAGGGGCACAGATACGCAGTATTTT. Its translation: CSVNRGTDTQYF.

The rearrangement links TRBV7-2 to TRBJ2-3; no definite D call. CDR3 length equals 14 residues. Per the germline V gene, CDR1 is SGHTA and CDR2 is FQGNSA. The ends were cut back, 0 bases at V and 2 bases at J, with 6 bases in the middle. CDR3 sequence reads: CASSLAVLTDTQYF. The CDR3 DNA sequence: TGTGCCAGCAGCTTAGCGGTCCTCACAGATACGCAGTATTTT.

In this sample, this clone turned up once. The chain couples TRBV25-1 to TRBJ2-2; unclear D gene. Trimming removed 2 bases from V and 0 bases from J, with 7 bases in between. The CDR3 sequence is 15 residues long. CDR1 MGHDK and CDR2 SYGVNS come from the germline V gene. CDR3 residues: CASSELGANTGELFF. The CDR3 nucleotides read TGTGCCAGCAGTGAACTTGGGGCGAACACCGGGGAGCTGTTTTTT.

V gene TRBV4-3 combines with J gene TRBJ2-2, with D hard to call. V gave up 1 base and J gave up 0 bases, with 3 bases separating them. There are 14 residues in the CDR3. CDR1 and CDR2 from the germline V gene are LGHNA and YSLEER. The DNA for the CDR3 is TGCGCCAGCAGCCAAGTAACGAACACCGGGGAGCTGTTTTTT. It translates to CASSQVTNTGELFF.

CDR3: CASSVASGRPDTQYF. Here the CDR3 DNA reads TGTGCCAGCAGCGTAGCTTCGGGGCGTCCAGATACGCAGTATTTT. The chain recombines TRBV9 with TRBJ2-3; D is possibly TRBD1 or TRBD2 (5 bases each). Trimming pared 0 bases from V and 4 bases from J, leaving 12 bases between. Germline CDR1 is SGDLS and CDR2 is YYNGEE. This CDR3 is 15 amino acids long.

The rearrangement links TRBV6-5 to TRBJ1-1; 7 nucleotides align to TRBD1. Trimming at V came to 2 bases and at J to 6 bases, leaving 6 bases not matched to a gene. Germline-derived CDR1 and CDR2 are MNHEY and SVGAGI. The CDR3 has 14 amino acids. The CDR3 sequence: CASSYRTGGPEAFF. The CDR3, as DNA: TGTGCCAGCAGTTACCGGACAGGTGGGCCTGAAGCTTTCTTT.

J is TRBJ1-1 and V is TRBV2, with 7 bases identical to TRBD1. V lost 6 bases and J lost 1; bases outside the gene matches: 8. Germline-derived CDR1 and CDR2 are SNHLY and FYNNEI. The CDR3 sequence is 15 residues long. The CDR3 loop is CASSIQGLGNTEAFF. The CDR3 DNA reads as TGTGCCAGCAGCATACAGGGGTTGGGGAACACTGAAGCTTTCTTT.

V is TRBV18 and J is TRBJ2-2, with D unresolved. The CDR3 extends over 16 amino acids. Trimming stripped 3 bases from V and 0 bases from J, with 11 bases between. Germline V CDR1 and CDR2: KGHSH, LQKENI. DNA of the CDR3: TGTGCCAGCTCACCTATTCGGTGGTCGAACACCGGGGAGCTGTTTTTT. Translating it yields CASSPIRWSNTGELFF.

This clone was seen once. This chain uses TRBV5-1 with TRBJ1-1; D unclear. CDR1 and CDR2 from the germline V gene are SGHRS and YFSETQ. CDR3 size: 13 residues. The V and J ends lost 4 bases and 6 bases respectively, with 13 bases between them. CDR3 DNA sequence: TGCGCCAGCAGCGCCCCAGGTTTGGCTGAAGCTTTCTTT. Protein product: CASSAPGLAEAFF.

This clone was counted between two and nine times. This chain links TRBV28 with TRBJ1-2; D is undetermined. Germline V gene data show CDR1 as MDHEN and CDR2 as SYDVKM. The CDR3 covers 14 residues. Trimming shortened V by 5 bases and J by 8 bases, and 18 bases separated the two germline ends. CDR3 residues: CASSTLTDFGGYTF. CDR3 in DNA: TGTGCCAGCAGTACTTTGACGGATTTCGGCGGCTACACCTTC.

For this clone: Additional DNA sequences in this sample encode the identical CDR3. This chain uses TRBV6-5 with TRBJ1-2; D is perhaps TRBD1 (5 bases). In germline, CDR1 is MNHEY, CDR2 SVGAGI. There are 13 residues in the CDR3. V shed 3 bases and J shed 2 bases, with 7 bases lying between them. The CDR3 loop is CASSYRQNYGYTF. The CDR3 DNA follows: TGTGCCAGCAGTTATAGACAGAACTATGGCTACACCTTC.

The chain links TRBV29-1 to TRBJ1-6, with D perhaps matching TRBD1 (5 bases). In germline, CDR1 is SQVTM, CDR2 ANQGSEA. The CDR3 covers 14 residues. Trimming left V 6 bases short and J 6 bases short, with 15 bases between. Here the CDR3 DNA reads TGCAGCGTGCTTCTCGGGGCGGGTAATTCACCCCTCCACTTT. This codes for CSVLLGAGNSPLHF.

The gene calls are TRBV28 and TRBJ1-1; D unclear. CDR1 and CDR2 from the germline V gene are MDHEN and SYDVKM. V was shortened by 5 bases and J by 0 bases, with 7 bases between the two germline ends. The CDR3 covers 13 residues. In DNA form, the CDR3 reads TGTGCCAGCAGTATGGAGGTGAACACTGAAGCTTTCTTT. It translates to CASSMEVNTEAFF.

The V gene is TRBV5-8, the J gene TRBJ2-3; 11 bases line up with TRBD2. The CDR3 runs to 16 residues. Germline loops: CDR1 SGHTS, CDR2 YDEGEE. V trimming: 3 bases; J trimming: 1 base; junction bases outside the gene matches: 4. The CDR3 region is CASSSGTSGGTDTQYF. The CDR3 bases are TGTGCCAGCAGCTCCGGGACTAGCGGCGGCACAGATACGCAGTATTTT.

V is TRBV19 and J is TRBJ2-1, with D perhaps matching TRBD1 (6 bases). The CDR3 totals 12 residues. Trimming shortened V by 10 bases and J by 5 bases, and 12 bases separated the two germline ends. Germline lookup yields CDR1 LNHDA and CDR2 SQIVND (reference sequence). The CDR3 protein is CATRTVNNEQFF. The CDR3 bases are TGTGCCACCAGGACAGTTAACAATGAGCAGTTCTTC.

This chain connects TRBV2 to TRBJ2-7, with D possibly being TRBD2 (6 bases). The CDR3 extends over 11 amino acids. Per the germline V gene, CDR1 is SNHLY and CDR2 is FYNNEI. With 7 bases removed from V and 6 bases from J, the gap between germline ends came to 10 bases. CDR3 nucleotide sequence: TGTGCCAGCACCCAAGCGGGCGAGCAGTACTTC. Translating it yields CASTQAGEQYF.

The chain is built from TRBV30 and TRBJ1-1; D not resolved. Trimming took off 0 bases at V and 5 bases at J, with 7 bases between the two ends. This CDR3 has 12 residues. Per germline, CDR1 GTSNPN and CDR2 SVGIG (reference sequence). CDR3 in amino acids: CAWSVFQTEAFF. In DNA, the CDR3 is TGTGCCTGGAGTGTATTTCAGACTGAAGCTTTCTTT.

V is TRBV11-2 and J is TRBJ2-3; maybe TRBD2 (6 bases). Between the trimmed V and J ends, which lost 5 bases and 4 bases, there was a span of 16 bases. Germline V gene lookup returns CDR1 SGHAT and CDR2 FQNNGV. The CDR3 length is 15 residues. In DNA, the CDR3 is TGTGCCAGCAGCGGGCGGGAAGGGAAGGCAGATACGCAGTATTTT. Amino acid sequence: CASSGREGKADTQYF.

This clone was recorded once. The chain is built from TRBV5-4 and TRBJ2-1, with D uncertain. From germline, CDR1 is SGHNT and CDR2 YYREEE (reference sequence). The V end was cut by 8 bases, the J end by 0 bases, with 12 bases between. There are 14 residues in the CDR3. The CDR3 DNA sequence: TGTGCCAGTCAACGACAAAGCTCCTACAATGAGCAGTTCTTC. It encodes CASQRQSSYNEQFF.

The chain carries TRBV9 and TRBJ1-1, with 7 bases fitting TRBD1. J was trimmed by 4 bases and V by 0 bases; bases with no gene match: 6. CDR1 and CDR2 from the germline V gene are SGDLS and YYNGEE. CDR3 size: 15 residues. The CDR3 is CASSVDARGGTEAFF. The CDR3 DNA reads TGTGCCAGCAGCGTAGATGCCAGGGGGGGCACTGAAGCTTTCTTT.

The chain combines TRBV4-3 with TRBJ1-3; no clear D. Trimming pared 0 bases from V and 0 bases from J, leaving 6 bases between. This CDR3 is 15 amino acids long. Germline CDR1 LGHNA, CDR2 YSLEER. The CDR3 nucleotides are TGCGCCAGCAGCCAAGATATCGACTCTGGAAACACCATATATTTT. Protein sequence: CASSQDIDSGNTIYF.

The chain joins TRBV4-1 to TRBJ1-3; no reliable D call. V was cut by 0 bases and J by 0 bases, with 9 bases left in between. Per the germline V gene, CDR1 is MGHRA and CDR2 is YSYEKL. The CDR3 covers 16 residues. The CDR3 sequence: CASSQDLELSGNTIYF. The CDR3 DNA sequence: TGCGCCAGCAGCCAAGATCTTGAGCTCTCTGGAAACACCATATATTTT.

The CDR3 is CASHARGEGTGELFF. CDR3 nucleotide sequence: TGTGCCAGCCATGCGCGGGGGGAGGGGACCGGGGAGCTGTTTTTT. The rearrangement uses TRBV2 and TRBJ2-2; 8 nucleotides align to TRBD2. Germline-derived CDR1 and CDR2 are SNHLY and FYNNEI. The CDR3 has 15 residues. J lost 5 bases, V lost 8 bases, and 10 bases had no gene match.

This chain joins TRBV6-1 and TRBJ2-1, with 10 bases matching TRBD2. The CDR3 consists of 14 residues. V lost 7 bases and J lost 6; bases outside the gene matches: 6. From germline, CDR1 is MNHNS and CDR2 SASEGT. The CDR3 sequence: CASITGLALNEQFF. In nucleotides, the CDR3 is TGTGCCAGCATCACGGGACTAGCGCTCAATGAGCAGTTCTTC.